Only one count was recorded for the clone carrying this T cell receptor (beta chain). Its antigen is still unknown. This entry comes from a study of T cell responses to AZD1222 COVID-19 vaccine. Study-level findings and limits: There were mostly white British donors and more females than males, and clonal diversity was possibly underestimated.

Sequencing was performed with immunoSEQ multiplex PCR; in TCRdb, only in-frame clones are kept and a portion is missing. Among about 94,000 clones listed, nearly 90% were seen once. The CDR3 sequence is 15 residues long. The germline CDR1 and CDR2 sequences are MNHEY and SVGAGI. V lost 7 bases and J lost 0; bases outside the gene matches: 9. The chain joins TRBV6-5 to TRBJ2-7, with TRBD1 matching 7 bases. The TCR originated in an adult in good health. Sequenced here: peripheral blood, sampled on day 0 of AZD1222 vaccination. CDR3 protein: CASTSRQGSSYEQYF. The DNA of the CDR3 is TGTGCCAGCACCTCCAGACAGGGCTCCTCCTACGAGCAGTACTTC.